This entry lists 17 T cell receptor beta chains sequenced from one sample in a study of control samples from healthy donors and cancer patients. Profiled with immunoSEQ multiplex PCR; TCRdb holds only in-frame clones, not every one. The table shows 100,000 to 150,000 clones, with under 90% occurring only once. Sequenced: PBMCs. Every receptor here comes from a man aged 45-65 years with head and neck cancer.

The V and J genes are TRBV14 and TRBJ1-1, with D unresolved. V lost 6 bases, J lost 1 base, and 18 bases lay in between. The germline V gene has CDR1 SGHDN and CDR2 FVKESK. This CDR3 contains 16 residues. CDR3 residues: CASSPIPSQGNTEAFF. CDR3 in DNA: TGTGCCAGCAGTCCAATACCTTCTCAAGGGAACACTGAAGCTTTCTTT.

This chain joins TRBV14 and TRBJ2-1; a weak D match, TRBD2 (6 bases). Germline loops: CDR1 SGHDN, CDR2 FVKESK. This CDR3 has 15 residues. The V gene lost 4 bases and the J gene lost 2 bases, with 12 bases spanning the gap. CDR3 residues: CASSPWASAYNEQFF. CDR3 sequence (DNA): TGTGCCAGCAGCCCGTGGGCTAGCGCCTACAATGAGCAGTTCTTC.

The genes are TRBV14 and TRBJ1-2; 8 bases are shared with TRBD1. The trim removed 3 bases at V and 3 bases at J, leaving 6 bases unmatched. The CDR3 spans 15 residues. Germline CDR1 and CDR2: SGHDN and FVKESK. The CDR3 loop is CASSQRGQEYYGYTF. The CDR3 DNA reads TGTGCCAGCAGCCAGAGGGGACAGGAGTACTATGGCTACACCTTC.

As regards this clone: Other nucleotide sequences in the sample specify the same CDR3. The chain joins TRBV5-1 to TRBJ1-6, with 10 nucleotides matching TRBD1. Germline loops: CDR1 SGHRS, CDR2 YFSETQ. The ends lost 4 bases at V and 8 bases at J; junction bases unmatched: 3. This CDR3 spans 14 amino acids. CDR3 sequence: CASSTGQGDSPLHF. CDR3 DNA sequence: TGCGCCAGCAGCACTGGACAGGGGGATTCACCCCTCCACTTT.

CDR3 sequence reads: CASSATELGTNMETQYF. The DNA of the CDR3 is TGCGCCAGCAGCGCGACCGAACTAGGGACAAATATGGAGACCCAGTACTTC. V and J are TRBV4-1 and TRBJ2-5; D possibly corresponds to TRBD1 (6 bases). Germline V CDR1 and CDR2: MGHRA, YSYEKL. The CDR3 loop spans 17 amino acids. V was trimmed by 5 bases and J by 5 bases, leaving 24 bases between them.

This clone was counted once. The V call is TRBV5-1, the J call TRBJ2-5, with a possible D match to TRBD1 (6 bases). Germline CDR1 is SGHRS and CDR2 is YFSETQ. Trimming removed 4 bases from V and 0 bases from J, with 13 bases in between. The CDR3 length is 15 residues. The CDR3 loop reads CASSPDSQYQETQYF. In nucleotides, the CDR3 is TGCGCCAGCAGCCCGGACAGTCAGTACCAAGAGACCCAGTACTTC.

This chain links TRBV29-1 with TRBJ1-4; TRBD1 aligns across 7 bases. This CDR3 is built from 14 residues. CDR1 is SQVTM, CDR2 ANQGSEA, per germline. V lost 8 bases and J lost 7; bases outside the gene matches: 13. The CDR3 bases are TGCAGCTACATTAACAGGGGATGGGGTGAAAAACTGTTTTTT. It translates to CSYINRGWGEKLFF.

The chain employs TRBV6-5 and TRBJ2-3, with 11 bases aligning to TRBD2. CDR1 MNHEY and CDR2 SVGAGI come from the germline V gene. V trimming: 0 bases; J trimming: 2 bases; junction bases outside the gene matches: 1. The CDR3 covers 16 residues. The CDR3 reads CASSYSSGGATDTQYF. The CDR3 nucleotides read TGTGCCAGCAGTTACTCTAGCGGGGGGGCCACAGATACGCAGTATTTT.

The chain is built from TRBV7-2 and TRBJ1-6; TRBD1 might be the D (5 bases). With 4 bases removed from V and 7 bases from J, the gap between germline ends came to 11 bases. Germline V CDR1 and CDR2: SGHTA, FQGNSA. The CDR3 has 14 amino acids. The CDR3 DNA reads TGTGCCAGCAGCTCTCGGGGGTCGAATTCACCCCTCCACTTT. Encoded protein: CASSSRGSNSPLHF.

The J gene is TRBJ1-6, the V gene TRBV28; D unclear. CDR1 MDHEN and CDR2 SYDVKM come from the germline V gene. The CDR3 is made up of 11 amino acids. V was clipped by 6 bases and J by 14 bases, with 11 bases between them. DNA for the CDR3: TGTGCCAGCAGGGATCTAAGCACCCTCCACTTT. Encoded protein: CASRDLSTLHF.

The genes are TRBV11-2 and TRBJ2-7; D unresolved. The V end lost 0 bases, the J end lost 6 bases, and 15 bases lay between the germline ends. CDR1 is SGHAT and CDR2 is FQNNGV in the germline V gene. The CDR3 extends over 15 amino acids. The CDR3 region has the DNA TGTGCCAGCAGCTTAGATGGGCCAAGATTCGCCGAGCAGTACTTC. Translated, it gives CASSLDGPRFAEQYF.

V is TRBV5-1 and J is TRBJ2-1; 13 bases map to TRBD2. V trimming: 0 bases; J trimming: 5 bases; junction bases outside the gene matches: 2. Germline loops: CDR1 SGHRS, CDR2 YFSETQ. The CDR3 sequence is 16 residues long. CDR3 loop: CASSLVGLAGNNEQFF. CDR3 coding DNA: TGCGCCAGCAGCTTGGTGGGACTAGCGGGAAACAATGAGCAGTTCTTC.

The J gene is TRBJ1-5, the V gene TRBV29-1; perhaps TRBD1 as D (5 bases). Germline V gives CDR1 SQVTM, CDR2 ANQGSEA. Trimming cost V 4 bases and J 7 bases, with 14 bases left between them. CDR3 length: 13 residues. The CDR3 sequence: CSVVTGGGQPQHF. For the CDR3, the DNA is TGCAGCGTTGTAACGGGGGGAGGACAGCCCCAGCATTTT.

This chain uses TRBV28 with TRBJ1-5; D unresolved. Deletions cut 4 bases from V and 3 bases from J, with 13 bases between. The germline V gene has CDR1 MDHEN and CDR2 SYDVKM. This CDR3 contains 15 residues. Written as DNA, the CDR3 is TGTGCCAGCAGTTCTCCTACACGAGACAATCAGCCCCAGCATTTT. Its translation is CASSSPTRDNQPQHF.

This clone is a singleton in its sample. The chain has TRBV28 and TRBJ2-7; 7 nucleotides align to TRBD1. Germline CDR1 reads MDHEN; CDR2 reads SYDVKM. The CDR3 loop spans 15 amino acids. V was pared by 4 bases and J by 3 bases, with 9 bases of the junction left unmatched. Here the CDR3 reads CASSSPGQNLYEQYF. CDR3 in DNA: TGTGCCAGCAGTTCTCCGGGACAGAACCTCTACGAGCAGTACTTC.

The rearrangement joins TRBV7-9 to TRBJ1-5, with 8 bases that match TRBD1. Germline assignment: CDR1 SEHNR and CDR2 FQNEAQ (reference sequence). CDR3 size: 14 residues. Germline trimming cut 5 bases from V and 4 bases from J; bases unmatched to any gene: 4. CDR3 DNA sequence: TGTGCCAGCAGCGGGACAGGCGGAAATCAGCCCCAGCATTTT. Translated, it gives CASSGTGGNQPQHF.

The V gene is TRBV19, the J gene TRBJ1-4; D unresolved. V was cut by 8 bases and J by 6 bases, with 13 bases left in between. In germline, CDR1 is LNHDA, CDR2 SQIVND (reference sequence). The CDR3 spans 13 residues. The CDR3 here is CASSPGNHEKLFF. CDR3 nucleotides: TGTGCCAGTTCCCCGGGGAACCATGAAAAACTGTTTTTT.